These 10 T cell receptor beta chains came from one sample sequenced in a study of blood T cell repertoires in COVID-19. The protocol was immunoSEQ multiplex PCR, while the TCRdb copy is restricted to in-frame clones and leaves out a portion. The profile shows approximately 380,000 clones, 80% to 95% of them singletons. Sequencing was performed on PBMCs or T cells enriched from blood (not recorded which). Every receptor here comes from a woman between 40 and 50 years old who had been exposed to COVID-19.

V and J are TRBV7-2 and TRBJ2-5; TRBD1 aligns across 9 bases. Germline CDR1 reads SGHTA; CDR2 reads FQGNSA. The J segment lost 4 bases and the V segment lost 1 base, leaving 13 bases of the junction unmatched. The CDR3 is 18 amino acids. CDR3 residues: CASSLGGGGTGRRETQYF. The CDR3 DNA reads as TGTGCCAGCAGCTTAGGAGGGGGGGGGACAGGGAGAAGAGAGACCCAGTACTTC.

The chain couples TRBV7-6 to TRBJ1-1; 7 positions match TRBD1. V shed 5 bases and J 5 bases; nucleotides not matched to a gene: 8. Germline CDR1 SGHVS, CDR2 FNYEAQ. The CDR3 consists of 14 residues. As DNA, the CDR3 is TGTGCCAGCAGCCCCTCGACAGGGCGAACTGAAGCTTTCTTT. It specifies CASSPSTGRTEAFF.

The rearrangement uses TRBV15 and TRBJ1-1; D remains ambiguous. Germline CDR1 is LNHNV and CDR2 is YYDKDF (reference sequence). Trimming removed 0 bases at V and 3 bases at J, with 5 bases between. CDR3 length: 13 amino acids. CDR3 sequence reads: CATSRDPDTEAFF. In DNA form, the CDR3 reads TGTGCCACCAGCAGAGATCCAGACACTGAAGCTTTCTTT.

DNA for the CDR3: TGTGCCAGCAGGGGACGGGGACTAGCCAAAAACATTCAGTACTTC. Translated, it gives CASRGRGLAKNIQYF. The chain links TRBV6-5 to TRBJ2-4; tentative D call: TRBD2 (6 bases). The ends were cut back, 6 bases at V and 0 bases at J, with 12 bases in the middle. The CDR3 is made up of 15 amino acids. CDR1 MNHEY and CDR2 SVGAGI come from the germline V gene.

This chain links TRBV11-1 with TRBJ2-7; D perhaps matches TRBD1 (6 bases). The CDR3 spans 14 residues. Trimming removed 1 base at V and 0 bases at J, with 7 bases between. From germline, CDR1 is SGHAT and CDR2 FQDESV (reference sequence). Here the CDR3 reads CASSLVRGSYEQYF. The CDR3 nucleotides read TGTGCCAGCAGCTTAGTCAGGGGCTCCTACGAGCAGTACTTC.

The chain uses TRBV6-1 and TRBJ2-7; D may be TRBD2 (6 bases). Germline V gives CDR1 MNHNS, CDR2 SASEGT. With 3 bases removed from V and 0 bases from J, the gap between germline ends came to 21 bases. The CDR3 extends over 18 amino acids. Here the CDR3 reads CASSDPGTQGWSSYEQYF. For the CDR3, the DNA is TGTGCCAGCAGTGATCCCGGGACTCAAGGGTGGAGCTCCTACGAGCAGTACTTC.

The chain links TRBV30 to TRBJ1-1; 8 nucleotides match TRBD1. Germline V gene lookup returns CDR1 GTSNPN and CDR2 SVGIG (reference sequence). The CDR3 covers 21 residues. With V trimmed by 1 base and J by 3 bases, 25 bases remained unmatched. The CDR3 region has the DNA TGTGCCTGGAGTGCCCCTTTGACAGGGGAAATGGGTATGAGGAGGGACACTGAAGCTTTCTTT. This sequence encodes CAWSAPLTGEMGMRRDTEAFF.

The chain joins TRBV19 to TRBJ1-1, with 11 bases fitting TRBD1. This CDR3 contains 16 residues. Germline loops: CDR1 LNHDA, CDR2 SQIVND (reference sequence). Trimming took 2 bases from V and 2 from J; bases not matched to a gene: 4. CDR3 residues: CASSILDRGPNTEAFF. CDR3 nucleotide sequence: TGTGCCAGTAGTATATTGGACAGGGGGCCTAACACTGAAGCTTTCTTT.

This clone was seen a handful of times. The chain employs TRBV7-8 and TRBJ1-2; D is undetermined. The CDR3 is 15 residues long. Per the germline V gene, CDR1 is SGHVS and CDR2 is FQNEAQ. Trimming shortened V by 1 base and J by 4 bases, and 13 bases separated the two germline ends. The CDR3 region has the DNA TGTGCCAGCAGCTTAGTGGTGACATCACCCTATGGCTACACCTTC. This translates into CASSLVVTSPYGYTF.

The CDR3 protein is CASSQEEEAAGIQWGQPQHF. The CDR3, as DNA: TGCGCCAGCAGCCAAGAAGAAGAAGCAGCCGGGATACAGTGGGGTCAGCCCCAGCATTTT. The rearrangement joins TRBV4-1 to TRBJ1-5; no reliable D call. V was shortened by 0 bases and J by 6 bases, with 27 bases between the two germline ends. Germline CDR1 MGHRA, CDR2 YSYEKL. The CDR3 consists of 20 residues.